This T cell receptor (beta chain) emerged from a study of cytomegalovirus exposure and HLA in healthy donors. The V gene end was trimmed by 6 bases and the J gene end by 0 bases; junction bases not matched to a gene: 11. Germline loops: CDR1 MNHEY, CDR2 SVGAGI. The CDR3 runs to 16 residues. Study observations and caveats: Usually a TCR sequence was rare, but some public TCRs were found in many donors. The analysis excluded some indistinguishable V segments, including TRBV6-2 and TRBV6-3.

PCR primers comprised 60 Vbeta and 13 Jbeta primers. Profiled with immunoSEQ multiplex PCR; TCRdb holds only in-frame clones, not every one. The data show roughly 100,000 clones, around 86% seen once. Note on this clone: Antigen specificity is unknown.

The receptor was isolated from a female donor in good health and CMV-seropositive. The gene calls are TRBV6-5 and TRBJ2-7; TRBD1 agrees at 7 bases. The specimen was PBMCs. For the CDR3, the DNA is TGTGCCAGCAGCTACGTTAGGGGGCCCCTCTCCTACGAGCAGTACTTC. Its protein product is CASSYVRGPLSYEQYF.